This TCR beta chain was retrieved from a study of cytomegalovirus exposure and HLA in healthy donors. Measured with immunoSEQ multiplex PCR; TCRdb has only the in-frame clones, and not every one. This repertoire shows about 220,000 clones, 80% to 95% found once; its top ten account for roughly 1%. The TCR comes from a woman in her late teens or twenties in good health and CMV-seronegative. Sequenced sample: PBMCs.

The DNA of the CDR3 is TGTGCCTGGGGTCCTCTAGCGGGAGCGGATACGCAGTATTTT. Translated, it gives CAWGPLAGADTQYF. The genes are TRBV30 and TRBJ2-3; 10 bases line up with TRBD2. Germline CDR1 reads GTSNPN; CDR2 reads SVGIG (reference sequence). This CDR3 is 14 amino acids long. The J segment lost 6 bases and the V segment lost 5 bases, leaving 8 bases of the junction unmatched.